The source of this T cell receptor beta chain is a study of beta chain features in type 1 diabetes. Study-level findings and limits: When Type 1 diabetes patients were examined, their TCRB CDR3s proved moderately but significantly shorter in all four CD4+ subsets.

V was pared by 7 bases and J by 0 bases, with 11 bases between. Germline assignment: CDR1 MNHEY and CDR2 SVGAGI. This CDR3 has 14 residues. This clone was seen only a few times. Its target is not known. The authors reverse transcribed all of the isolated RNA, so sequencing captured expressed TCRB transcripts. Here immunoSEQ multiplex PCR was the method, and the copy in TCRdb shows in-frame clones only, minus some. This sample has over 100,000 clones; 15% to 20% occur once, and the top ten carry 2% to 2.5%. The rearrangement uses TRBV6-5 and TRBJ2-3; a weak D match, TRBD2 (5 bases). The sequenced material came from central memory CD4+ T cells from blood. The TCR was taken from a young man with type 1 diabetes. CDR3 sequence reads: CASKSGASTDTQYF. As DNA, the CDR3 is TGTGCCAGCAAGAGCGGAGCAAGCACAGATACGCAGTATTTT.